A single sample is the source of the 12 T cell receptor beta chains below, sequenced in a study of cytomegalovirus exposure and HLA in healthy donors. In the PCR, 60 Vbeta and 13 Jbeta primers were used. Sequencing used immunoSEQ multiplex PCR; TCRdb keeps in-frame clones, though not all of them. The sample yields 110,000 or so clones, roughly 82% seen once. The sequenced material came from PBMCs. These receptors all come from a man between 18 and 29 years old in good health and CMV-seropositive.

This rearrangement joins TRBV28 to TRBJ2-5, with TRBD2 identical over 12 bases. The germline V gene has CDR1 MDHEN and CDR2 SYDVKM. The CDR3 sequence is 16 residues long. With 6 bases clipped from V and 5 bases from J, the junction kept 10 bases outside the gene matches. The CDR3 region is CASSQLAGGPVETQYF. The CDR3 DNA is TGTGCCAGCAGCCAGCTAGCGGGGGGGCCCGTGGAGACCCAGTACTTC.

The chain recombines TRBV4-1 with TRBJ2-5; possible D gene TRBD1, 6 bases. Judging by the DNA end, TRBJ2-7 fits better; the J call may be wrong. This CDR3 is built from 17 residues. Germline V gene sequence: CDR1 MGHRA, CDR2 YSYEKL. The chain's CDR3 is CASSQGYPGQGTYEQYF. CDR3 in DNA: TGCGCCAGCAGCCAGGGTTACCCGGGACAAGGAACCTACGAGCAGTACTTC.

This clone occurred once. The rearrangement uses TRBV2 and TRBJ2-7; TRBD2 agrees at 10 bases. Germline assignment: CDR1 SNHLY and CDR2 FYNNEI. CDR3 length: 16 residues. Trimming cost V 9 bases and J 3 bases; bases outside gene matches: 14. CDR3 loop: CARPVGTSVEYYEQYF. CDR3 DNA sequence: TGTGCCAGGCCTGTGGGGACTAGCGTAGAATACTACGAGCAGTACTTC.

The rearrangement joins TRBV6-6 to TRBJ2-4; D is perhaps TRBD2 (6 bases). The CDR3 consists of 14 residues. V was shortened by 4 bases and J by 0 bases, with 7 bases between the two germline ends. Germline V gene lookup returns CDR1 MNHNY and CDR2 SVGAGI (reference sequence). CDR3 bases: TGTGCCAGCAGTTCGGGACTAGCCAAAAACATTCAGTACTTC. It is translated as CASSSGLAKNIQYF.

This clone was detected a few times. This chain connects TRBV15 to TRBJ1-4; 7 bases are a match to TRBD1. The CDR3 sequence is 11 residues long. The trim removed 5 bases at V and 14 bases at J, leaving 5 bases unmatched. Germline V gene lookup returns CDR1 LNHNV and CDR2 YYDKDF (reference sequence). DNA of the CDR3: TGTGCCACCAGCGGTCAGGGGGTCCTGTTTTTT. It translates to CATSGQGVLFF. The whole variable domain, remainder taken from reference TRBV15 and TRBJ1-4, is DAMVIQNPRYQVTQFGKPVTLSCSQTLNHNVMYWYQQKSSQAPKLLFHYYDKDFNNEADTPDNFQSRRPNTSFCFLDIRSPGLGDTAMYLCATSGQGVLFFGSGTQLSVL.

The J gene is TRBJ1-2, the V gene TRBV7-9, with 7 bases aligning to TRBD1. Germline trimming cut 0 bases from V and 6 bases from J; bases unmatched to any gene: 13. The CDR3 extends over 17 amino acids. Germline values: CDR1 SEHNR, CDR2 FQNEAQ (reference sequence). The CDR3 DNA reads TGTGCCAGCAGCTTAGCGGAGGGAACAGGGGCGTTTAATGGCTACACCTTC. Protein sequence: CASSLAEGTGAFNGYTF.

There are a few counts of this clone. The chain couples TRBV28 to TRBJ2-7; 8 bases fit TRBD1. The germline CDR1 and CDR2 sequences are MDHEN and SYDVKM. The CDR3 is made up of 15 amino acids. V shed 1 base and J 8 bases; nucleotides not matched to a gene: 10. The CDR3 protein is CASSLLGTGDLQQYF. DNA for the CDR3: TGTGCCAGCAGTTTATTAGGGACAGGAGACTTACAGCAGTACTTC. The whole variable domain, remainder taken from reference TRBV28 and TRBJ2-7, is DVKVTQSSRYLVKRTGEKVFLECVQDMDHENMFWYRQDPGLGLRLIYFSYDVKMKEKGDIPEGYSVSREKKERFSLILESASTNQTSMYLCASSLLGTGDLQQYFGPGTRLTVT.

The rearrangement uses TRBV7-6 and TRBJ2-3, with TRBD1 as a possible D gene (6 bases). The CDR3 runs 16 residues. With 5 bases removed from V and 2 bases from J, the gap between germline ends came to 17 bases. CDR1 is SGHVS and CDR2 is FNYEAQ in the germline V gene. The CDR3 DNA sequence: TGTGCCAGCAGCCCGAGACAGGCGCCTCCCACAGATACGCAGTATTTT. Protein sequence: CASSPRQAPPTDTQYF.

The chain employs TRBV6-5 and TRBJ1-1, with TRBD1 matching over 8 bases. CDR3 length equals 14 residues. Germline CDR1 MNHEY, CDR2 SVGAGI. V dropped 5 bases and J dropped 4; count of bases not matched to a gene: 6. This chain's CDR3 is CASSEQGDRTEAFF. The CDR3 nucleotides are TGTGCCAGCAGTGAACAGGGGGACCGCACTGAAGCTTTCTTT.

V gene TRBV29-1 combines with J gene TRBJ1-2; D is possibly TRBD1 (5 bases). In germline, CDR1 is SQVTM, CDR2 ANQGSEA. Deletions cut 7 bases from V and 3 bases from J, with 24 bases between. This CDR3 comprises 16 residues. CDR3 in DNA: TGCAGCGCTTACGGGACGTCTAGACTAGGGTACTATGGCTACACCTTC. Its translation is CSAYGTSRLGYYGYTF.

CDR3 sequence reads: CASSPLSPIGGREEQYF. In nucleotides, the CDR3 is TGTGCCAGCAGCCCCCTCTCTCCGATAGGGGGCCGGGAGGAGCAGTACTTC. V is TRBV9 and J is TRBJ2-7; a possible D gene is TRBD1 (7 bases). V lost 4 bases to trimming and J lost 7 bases, with 27 bases between them. The CDR3 has 17 residues. Germline assignment: CDR1 SGDLS and CDR2 YYNGEE.

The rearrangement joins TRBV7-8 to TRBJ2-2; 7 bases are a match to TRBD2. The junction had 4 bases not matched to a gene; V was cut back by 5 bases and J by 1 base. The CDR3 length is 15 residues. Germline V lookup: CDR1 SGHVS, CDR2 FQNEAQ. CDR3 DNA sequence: TGTGCCAGCAGCCGTACTAGCGAGAACACCGGGGAGCTGTTTTTT. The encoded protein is CASSRTSENTGELFF.